This is a list of T cell receptor beta chains from one sample in a study of shared clonotypes between healthy human individuals. Libraries were prepared by immunoSEQ multiplex PCR; TCRdb keeps only in-frame clonotypes and omits some of them. The sample records 1.5 million to 2.5 million clones, approximately 94% being singletons. Sequences were obtained from naive CD8+ T cells sorted from blood. The receptors were sampled from a man aged 18 to 30 in good health. The CDR3 runs from the conserved cysteine through the conserved F or W. A D gene is named only where the DNA matches it firmly. Size is stated for part of the rows, as once, few or many counts, or as a class when the clone is expanded.

cdr3_length: 14; v_call: TRBV10-3; clone_size: .; d_call: TRBD1; j_call: TRBJ2-5; cdr3_aa: CAISEGGSWETQYF; cdr3_nt: TGTGCCATCAGTGAAGGGGGCAGTTGGGAGACCCAGTACTTC
cdr3_length: 14; v_call: TRBV14; clone_size: .; d_call: .; j_call: TRBJ1-1; cdr3_aa: CASSQARGNTEAFF; cdr3_nt: TGTGCCAGCAGCCAAGCTCGGGGTAACACTGAAGCTTTCTTT
cdr3_length: 16; v_call: TRBV15; clone_size: .; d_call: .; j_call: TRBJ2-1; cdr3_aa: CATSRDPGLIDNEQFF; cdr3_nt: TGTGCCACCAGCAGAGATCCGGGTCTCATTGACAATGAGCAGTTCTTC
cdr3_length: 19; v_call: TRBV2; clone_size: .; d_call: .; j_call: TRBJ1-5; cdr3_aa: CASSEYGRGLTAGNQPQHF; cdr3_nt: TGTGCCAGCAGCGAGTACGGACGGGGACTAACCGCGGGCAATCAGCCCCAGCATTTT
cdr3_length: 14; v_call: TRBV27; clone_size: .; d_call: .; j_call: TRBJ2-4; cdr3_aa: CASSSPGTKNIQYF; cdr3_nt: TGTGCCAGCAGCTCACCCGGGACTAAAAACATTCAGTACTTC
cdr3_length: 12; v_call: TRBV29-1; clone_size: .; d_call: .; j_call: TRBJ2-7; cdr3_aa: CSVEGGPGEQYF; cdr3_nt: TGCAGCGTTGAAGGTGGCCCCGGGGAGCAGTACTTC
cdr3_length: 12; v_call: TRBV28; clone_size: .; d_call: .; j_call: TRBJ2-3; cdr3_aa: CASSSDENTQYF; cdr3_nt: TGTGCCAGCAGTTCGGATGAAAATACGCAGTATTTT
cdr3_length: 13; v_call: TRBV5-1; clone_size: .; d_call: .; j_call: TRBJ1-2; cdr3_aa: CASSPGNSYGYTF; cdr3_nt: TGCGCCAGCAGCCCGGGCAACTCGTATGGCTACACCTTC
cdr3_length: 13; v_call: TRBV11-2; clone_size: .; d_call: TRBD1; j_call: TRBJ2-7; cdr3_aa: CASSRGQGDEQYF; cdr3_nt: TGTGCCAGCAGCCGCGGACAGGGGGACGAGCAGTACTTC
cdr3_length: 15; v_call: TRBV28; clone_size: .; d_call: .; j_call: TRBJ2-7; cdr3_aa: CASSLGRDLLNEQYF; cdr3_nt: TGTGCCAGCTCCCTAGGTAGGGACCTTTTGAACGAGCAGTACTTC
cdr3_length: 15; v_call: TRBV19; clone_size: .; d_call: TRBD1; j_call: TRBJ2-7; cdr3_aa: CASSPGTGGMYEQYF; cdr3_nt: TGTGCCAGTAGTCCTGGGACAGGGGGAATGTACGAGCAGTACTTC
cdr3_length: 13; v_call: TRBV27; clone_size: .; d_call: TRBD1; j_call: TRBJ2-1; cdr3_aa: CASSMTGLNEQFF; cdr3_nt: TGTGCCAGCAGTATGACAGGGTTAAATGAGCAGTTCTTC
cdr3_length: 15; v_call: TRBV5-1; clone_size: once; d_call: TRBD2; j_call: TRBJ2-5; cdr3_aa: CASHDWLAAPETQYF; cdr3_nt: TGCGCCAGCCACGATTGGCTAGCGGCCCCCGAGACCCAGTACTTC
cdr3_length: 16; v_call: TRBV19; clone_size: .; d_call: .; j_call: TRBJ2-1; cdr3_aa: CASSMGYGGSYNEQFF; cdr3_nt: TGTGCCAGTAGTATGGGTTATGGCGGTTCCTACAATGAGCAGTTCTTC
cdr3_length: 13; v_call: TRBV25-1; clone_size: .; d_call: .; j_call: TRBJ2-5; cdr3_aa: CASTHGYQETQYF; cdr3_nt: TGTGCCAGCACCCACGGGTACCAAGAGACCCAGTACTTC
cdr3_length: 16; v_call: TRBV2; clone_size: .; d_call: TRBD2; j_call: TRBJ2-3; cdr3_aa: CASSGGSGSSTDTQYF; cdr3_nt: TGTGCCAGCAGCGGCGGGAGCGGATCTAGCACAGATACGCAGTATTTT
cdr3_length: 14; v_call: TRBV10-3; clone_size: .; d_call: TRBD2; j_call: TRBJ2-2; cdr3_aa: CSPAGGENTGELFF; cdr3_nt: TGTTCTCCGGCGGGGGGGGAGAACACCGGGGAGCTGTTTTTT
cdr3_length: 15; v_call: TRBV5-5; clone_size: .; d_call: .; j_call: TRBJ2-7; cdr3_aa: CASSSRWGPIYEQYF; cdr3_nt: TGTGCCAGCAGCAGCCGGTGGGGCCCCATCTACGAGCAGTACTTC
cdr3_length: 17; v_call: TRBV4-1; clone_size: .; d_call: .; j_call: TRBJ2-3; cdr3_aa: CASSQDGPGAMADTQYF; cdr3_nt: TGCGCCAGCAGCCAAGATGGGCCAGGGGCAATGGCAGATACGCAGTATTTT
cdr3_length: 14; v_call: TRBV5-6; clone_size: .; d_call: .; j_call: TRBJ1-6; cdr3_aa: CASSLGGGLSPLHF; cdr3_nt: TGTGCCAGCAGCTTGGGGGGGGGCCTCTCACCCCTCCACTTT
cdr3_length: 12; v_call: TRBV9; clone_size: .; d_call: .; j_call: TRBJ2-7; cdr3_aa: CASSVDGYEQYF; cdr3_nt: TGTGCCAGCAGCGTAGACGGATACGAGCAGTACTTC
cdr3_length: 12; v_call: TRBV5-5; clone_size: .; d_call: .; j_call: TRBJ1-1; cdr3_aa: CASSLALDTAFF; cdr3_nt: TGTGCCAGCAGCTTGGCTTTGGACACGGCTTTCTTT
cdr3_length: 14; v_call: TRBV5-1; clone_size: .; d_call: .; j_call: TRBJ2-3; cdr3_aa: CASQGDTIADTQYF; cdr3_nt: TGCGCCAGCCAAGGGGACACCATCGCAGATACGCAGTATTTT
cdr3_length: 13; v_call: TRBV28; clone_size: .; d_call: .; j_call: TRBJ2-7; cdr3_aa: CASSPSDSYEQYF; cdr3_nt: TGTGCCAGCAGTCCCTCCGACAGCTACGAGCAGTACTTC
cdr3_length: 15; v_call: TRBV7-9; clone_size: .; d_call: TRBD2; j_call: TRBJ2-3; cdr3_aa: CASSSPSGGGDTQYF; cdr3_nt: TGTGCCAGCAGCTCTCCTAGCGGGGGAGGTGATACGCAGTATTTT
cdr3_length: 17; v_call: TRBV7-6; clone_size: .; d_call: .; j_call: TRBJ1-2; cdr3_aa: CASSLDLGGGLNYGYTF; cdr3_nt: TGTGCCAGCAGCTTAGACCTGGGCGGCGGGTTGAACTATGGCTACACCTTC
cdr3_length: 14; v_call: TRBV7-9; clone_size: .; d_call: TRBD1; j_call: TRBJ1-4; cdr3_aa: CASSFRTGVEKLFF; cdr3_nt: TGTGCCAGCAGCTTTCGGACAGGTGTAGAAAAACTGTTTTTT
cdr3_length: 12; v_call: TRBV29-1; clone_size: .; d_call: .; j_call: TRBJ1-2; cdr3_aa: CSVDAGRYGYTF; cdr3_nt: TGCAGCGTTGATGCAGGGCGCTATGGCTACACCTTC
cdr3_length: 12; v_call: TRBV6-5; clone_size: .; d_call: .; j_call: TRBJ1-1; cdr3_aa: CASRRGDGEAFF; cdr3_nt: TGTGCCAGCAGAAGGGGGGACGGTGAAGCTTTCTTT
cdr3_length: 12; v_call: TRBV7-9; clone_size: .; d_call: TRBD1; j_call: TRBJ1-1; cdr3_aa: CASGQGGTEAFF; cdr3_nt: TGTGCCAGTGGACAGGGAGGGACTGAAGCTTTCTTT
cdr3_length: 14; v_call: TRBV5-1; clone_size: .; d_call: .; j_call: TRBJ2-2; cdr3_aa: CASRLAGTTGELFF; cdr3_nt: TGCGCCAGCAGACTCGCAGGGACCACCGGGGAGCTGTTTTTT
cdr3_length: 16; v_call: TRBV10-3; clone_size: .; d_call: .; j_call: TRBJ2-7; cdr3_aa: CAISESMAGKAYEQYF; cdr3_nt: TGTGCCATCAGTGAGTCAATGGCAGGGAAGGCCTACGAGCAGTACTTC
cdr3_length: 18; v_call: TRBV11-2; clone_size: .; d_call: TRBD1; j_call: TRBJ1-4; cdr3_aa: CASSPKRDRGPLLEKLFF; cdr3_nt: TGTGCCAGCAGCCCCAAGAGGGACAGGGGCCCCCTTTTAGAAAAACTGTTTTTT
cdr3_length: 18; v_call: TRBV4-1; clone_size: .; d_call: .; j_call: TRBJ2-7; cdr3_aa: CASSQVLDPGPDSYEQYF; cdr3_nt: TGCGCCAGCAGCCAAGTTCTCGACCCGGGACCGGACTCCTACGAGCAGTACTTC
cdr3_length: 16; v_call: TRBV9; clone_size: .; d_call: TRBD2; j_call: TRBJ2-2; cdr3_aa: CASSVAGLAGTGELFF; cdr3_nt: TGTGCCAGCAGCGTAGCTGGGCTAGCGGGGACCGGGGAGCTGTTTTTT
cdr3_length: 14; v_call: TRBV25-1; clone_size: .; d_call: .; j_call: TRBJ2-2; cdr3_aa: CASSERGNTGELFF; cdr3_nt: TGTGCCAGCAGTGAGAGAGGGAACACCGGGGAGCTGTTTTTT
cdr3_length: 16; v_call: TRBV4-3; clone_size: .; d_call: TRBD2; j_call: TRBJ2-2; cdr3_aa: CASSPPLAGGPGELFF; cdr3_nt: TGCGCCAGCAGCCCGCCGCTAGCGGGAGGGCCGGGGGAGCTGTTTTTT
cdr3_length: 17; v_call: TRBV27; clone_size: .; d_call: TRBD2; j_call: TRBJ2-3; cdr3_aa: CASRLTSGGAGADTQYF; cdr3_nt: TGTGCCAGCAGGCTGACTAGCGGGGGGGCCGGGGCAGATACGCAGTATTTT
cdr3_length: 15; v_call: TRBV30; clone_size: .; d_call: .; j_call: TRBJ1-1; cdr3_aa: CAWSVFPQGGTEAFF; cdr3_nt: TGTGCCTGGAGTGTGTTCCCACAGGGAGGGACTGAAGCTTTCTTT
cdr3_length: 15; v_call: TRBV27; clone_size: .; d_call: TRBD2; j_call: TRBJ2-7; cdr3_aa: CASRPGGVLFYEQYF; cdr3_nt: TGTGCCAGCAGACCTGGGGGGGTTTTGTTCTACGAGCAGTACTTC
cdr3_length: 14; v_call: TRBV7-2; clone_size: .; d_call: TRBD2; j_call: TRBJ2-7; cdr3_aa: CASSTLGGFHEQYF; cdr3_nt: TGTGCCAGCAGCACCCTGGGGGGGTTCCACGAGCAGTACTTC
cdr3_length: 14; v_call: TRBV5-1; clone_size: .; d_call: .; j_call: TRBJ2-3; cdr3_aa: CASSFRAHTDTQYF; cdr3_nt: TGCGCCAGCAGCTTTCGGGCTCACACAGATACGCAGTATTTT
cdr3_length: 15; v_call: TRBV4-1; clone_size: .; d_call: .; j_call: TRBJ1-5; cdr3_aa: CASSHNTGANQPQHF; cdr3_nt: TGCGCCAGCAGCCATAACACAGGAGCAAATCAGCCCCAGCATTTT
cdr3_length: 12; v_call: TRBV11-2; clone_size: .; d_call: .; j_call: TRBJ2-7; cdr3_aa: CASSDGVYEQYF; cdr3_nt: TGTGCCAGCAGCGACGGGGTTTACGAGCAGTACTTC
cdr3_length: 13; v_call: TRBV6-5; clone_size: .; d_call: .; j_call: TRBJ2-7; cdr3_aa: CASSYSMGREQYF; cdr3_nt: TGTGCCAGCAGTTACTCGATGGGGCGGGAGCAGTACTTC
cdr3_length: 15; v_call: TRBV15; clone_size: .; d_call: .; j_call: TRBJ2-7; cdr3_aa: CATSVKQGHSYEQYF; cdr3_nt: TGTGCCACCAGCGTCAAGCAGGGACACAGCTACGAGCAGTACTTC
cdr3_length: 15; v_call: TRBV6-5; clone_size: .; d_call: .; j_call: TRBJ1-1; cdr3_aa: CASSPLGTMNTEAFF; cdr3_nt: TGTGCCAGCAGCCCCCTAGGGACAATGAACACTGAAGCTTTCTTT
cdr3_length: 15; v_call: TRBV27; clone_size: .; d_call: .; j_call: TRBJ2-5; cdr3_aa: CASSPLTGLQETQYF; cdr3_nt: TGTGCCAGCAGTCCCCTCACAGGGCTACAAGAGACCCAGTACTTC
cdr3_length: 14; v_call: TRBV6-1; clone_size: .; d_call: .; j_call: TRBJ1-2; cdr3_aa: CAADWGPGDYGYTF; cdr3_nt: TGTGCCGCCGATTGGGGGCCTGGAGACTATGGCTACACCTTC
cdr3_length: 14; v_call: TRBV7-9; clone_size: .; d_call: .; j_call: TRBJ2-7; cdr3_aa: CASSLGGLSYEQYF; cdr3_nt: TGTGCCAGCAGCTTAGGGGGGCTGTCGTACGAGCAGTACTTC
cdr3_length: 16; v_call: TRBV5-6; clone_size: .; d_call: .; j_call: TRBJ1-5; cdr3_aa: CASSLWAGVGYQPQHF; cdr3_nt: TGTGCCAGCAGCTTGTGGGCAGGGGTAGGGTATCAGCCCCAGCATTTT
cdr3_length: 15; v_call: TRBV28; clone_size: .; d_call: .; j_call: TRBJ2-6; cdr3_aa: CASSLSLVRANVLTF; cdr3_nt: TGTGCCAGCAGTTTATCCCTGGTCCGGGCCAACGTCCTGACTTTC
cdr3_length: 15; v_call: TRBV6-5; clone_size: .; d_call: TRBD2; j_call: TRBJ2-1; cdr3_aa: CASSLLAGIHNEQFF; cdr3_nt: TGTGCCAGCAGTTTACTAGCGGGAATACACAATGAGCAGTTCTTC
cdr3_length: 12; v_call: TRBV7-9; clone_size: .; d_call: .; j_call: TRBJ2-1; cdr3_aa: CASSLAPVEQFF; cdr3_nt: TGTGCCAGCAGCTTAGCACCCGTCGAGCAGTTCTTC
cdr3_length: 15; v_call: TRBV5-4; clone_size: .; d_call: TRBD2; j_call: TRBJ2-7; cdr3_aa: CASSAPTSGSYEQYF; cdr3_nt: TGTGCCAGCAGCGCGCCGACTAGCGGGAGTTACGAGCAGTACTTC
cdr3_length: 17; v_call: TRBV5-1; clone_size: .; d_call: TRBD2; j_call: TRBJ2-3; cdr3_aa: CASSREGLADTTDTQYF; cdr3_nt: TGCGCCAGCAGCAGGGAGGGGCTAGCGGATACCACAGATACGCAGTATTTT
cdr3_length: 16; v_call: TRBV19; clone_size: .; d_call: .; j_call: TRBJ2-2; cdr3_aa: CASSIDDGWDTGELFF; cdr3_nt: TGTGCCAGTAGTATAGATGATGGATGGGACACCGGGGAGCTGTTTTTT